The T cell receptor beta chain under discussion was sequenced for a study of regulatory T cells in long-lasting Graves disease. Whole-study results and caveats: Relative to new patients (roughly 900), persistent patients exhibited greater sharing of public clonotypes (approximately 3,000).

This clonotype was counted between two and nine times. Its antigen is undetermined. CDR3 length: 12 residues. Germline-derived CDR1 and CDR2 are ENHRY and SYGVKD. Trimming took off 2 bases at V and 7 bases at J, with 8 bases between the two ends. Sequencing libraries for TCR beta were prepared with iRepertoire HTBI primers and Arm-PCR of CDR3 regions. TCRdb reanalysed the multiplex PCR reads using MiXCR and keeps one entry per CDR3 protein. The sample lists approximately 400,000 distinct CDR3 sequences; 15% were seen once. This sample's time point: newly diagnosed GD, antithyroid drugs for less than 3 months. With RNA extracted from PBMCs as input, the TCR library was made. The EDTA tubes were filled with about 10 milliliters of drawn peripheral blood. The same data also contributed to another study, on T cells in Graves' hyperthyroidism and ophthalmopathy. Per that paper: Orbital computed tomography, thyroid ultrasound, serum thyroxine and TRAb, and clinical symptoms together informed the diagnoses. During a first-round RT-PCR of the TCR CDR3, the HTBI primer set was used.

The receptor was derived from a woman in her 30s with Graves disease. Here the sequenced sample was peripheral blood mononuclear cells (PBMCs), taken at new diagnosis, from a patient treated with antithyroid drugs. V is TRBV10-3 and J is TRBJ2-5; D gene uncertain. CDR3 sequence reads: CAISEGSRTQYF. The CDR3 DNA sequence: TGTGCCATCAGTGAGGGATCGCGGACCCAGTACTTC.